The following is a TCR beta chain sequence with its context. Its target is unknown. The data were obtained in a study of cytomegalovirus exposure and HLA in healthy donors. Overall study results and limits: Researchers catalogued 160 or so TCR beta chains as cytomegalovirus-associated. A later analysis found first-cohort TCR clusters tended to co-occur in the roughly 120 validation repertoires. A few chains linked to CMV were shown in vitro to be specific for CMV antigens.

From the roughly 120-subject validation cohort, which was separate from the roughly 710-subject first cohort, the donors were drawn. V lost 0 bases and J lost 0, with 12 bases in between. Germline loops: CDR1 LGHNA, CDR2 YNFKEQ. This CDR3 has 17 amino acids. This table comes from immunoSEQ multiplex PCR, and its TCRdb copy is limited to in-frame clones, with some not included. The sample has about 220,000 clones; 85% to 95% are singletons. Sequencing was done on a sample of PBMCs. The rearrangement links TRBV4-2 to TRBJ2-1, with TRBD1 as a possible D gene (6 bases). This sequence was found in a young woman in good health and CMV-seronegative. The CDR3 sequence is CASSQERGGSSYNEQFF. The CDR3 nucleotides are TGTGCCAGCAGCCAAGAGAGAGGGGGTAGCTCCTACAATGAGCAGTTCTTC.